This record covers a single T cell receptor beta chain. This entry is derived from a study of cytomegalovirus exposure and HLA in healthy donors. With 60 Vbeta and 13 Jbeta primers, the PCR was carried out. The data were produced by immunoSEQ multiplex PCR, yet TCRdb's version contains in-frame clones alone and is incomplete. The repertoire has 160,000 or so clones, about 80% of them found once; the top ten carry 1%. The TCR sequence derives from a woman in her thirties or forties in good health and CMV-seronegative. Sequencing used PBMCs.

The CDR3 sequence: CASSLIGPSYEQYF. Here the CDR3 DNA reads TGTGCCAGCAGCTTAATTGGGCCCTCCTACGAGCAGTACTTC. This rearrangement joins TRBV7-8 to TRBJ2-7; D is undetermined. V lost 2 bases, J lost 0 bases, and 8 bases lay in between. From germline, CDR1 is SGHVS and CDR2 FQNEAQ. This CDR3 region has 14 residues.